A selection of T cell receptor beta chains follows, all from one sample in a study of T cell clonotyping in hematopoietic cell transplantation. The repertoire was sequenced with immunoSEQ multiplex PCR; TCRdb's copy has only in-frame clones and lacks some. Of about 9,400 clones in the sample, nearly 80% were seen once. The sample here was PBMCs, taken 180 days after allogeneic stem cell transplant. These receptors were obtained from a male patient between 40 and 50 years old who had an allogeneic stem cell transplant from a related donor, so the T cells may come from the graft donor. Some clones in this sample may be carry-over from other donors' samples. The CDR3 runs from the conserved cysteine through the conserved F or W. The D gene is left open where the match is weak. Clone size is not always given. Where it is, it says once, few, many or a class for expanded clones.

j_gene | abundance | d_gene | v_gene | CDR3aa | CDR3nt
TRBJ2-2 | . | TRBD1 | TRBV28 | CATSGTVNTGELFF | TGTGCCACCTCCGGGACAGTGAACACCGGGGAGCTGTTTTTT
TRBJ2-5 | . | . | TRBV25-1 | CASRRGHQETQYF | TGTGCCAGCAGGAGGGGCCATCAAGAGACCCAGTACTTC
TRBJ2-7 | . | TRBD1 | TRBV29-1 | CSVEKDRGREQYF | TGCAGCGTTGAAAAGGACAGGGGAAGGGAGCAGTACTTC
TRBJ1-1 | . | . | TRBV27 | CASSFSGGLNTEAFF | TGTGCCAGCAGTTTCTCTGGGGGGTTGAACACTGAAGCTTTCTTT
TRBJ1-1 | . | . | TRBV29-1 | CSGSPQGTEAFF | TGCAGTGGATCCCCGCAGGGCACTGAAGCTTTCTTT
TRBJ2-1 | . | . | TRBV4-2 | CASSQGPEPPFTYNEQFF | TGTGCCAGCAGCCAAGGTCCGGAGCCCCCTTTTACCTACAATGAGCAGTTCTTC
TRBJ2-7 | . | . | TRBV29-1 | CSVEFSSGTYEQYF | TGCAGCGTTGAGTTTAGTAGCGGTACCTACGAGCAGTACTTC
TRBJ1-2 | once | . | TRBV4-1 | CASSQQGLDGYTF | TGCGCCAGCAGCCAACAAGGACTCGATGGCTACACCTTC
TRBJ2-3 | few | TRBD2 | TRBV18 | CASSPTKTRLADTQYF | TGTGCCAGCTCACCCACGAAAACTAGACTAGCGGATACGCAGTATTTT
TRBJ1-1 | . | . | TRBV5-1 | CASSLDFRANTEAFF | TGCGCCAGCAGCTTAGATTTCCGGGCGAACACTGAAGCTTTCTTT
TRBJ1-1 | . | . | TRBV25-1 | CASRSIGAGPGGTEAFF | TGTGCCAGCAGATCCATCGGTGCAGGCCCGGGGGGCACTGAAGCTTTCTTT
TRBJ1-1 | . | TRBD1 | TRBV12-5 | CASGFGTGGGMTEAFF | TGTGCTAGTGGTTTCGGGACAGGTGGGGGAATGACTGAAGCTTTCTTT
TRBJ1-5 | . | . | TRBV6-5 | CASSYGLNQPQHF | TGTGCCAGCAGTTACGGGTTAAATCAGCCCCAGCATTTT
TRBJ1-5 | . | . | TRBV4-1 | CASSQDRAPGGNQPQHF | TGCGCCAGCAGCCAAGACCGGGCCCCGGGGGGCAATCAGCCCCAGCATTTT
TRBJ2-3 | . | TRBD2 | TRBV5-1 | CASSLSGTSGGITDTQYF | TGCGCCAGCAGCTTGTCGGGGACTAGCGGGGGAATCACAGATACGCAGTATTTT
TRBJ1-2 | . | . | TRBV27 | CASSSTPESYGYTF | TGTGCCAGCAGTTCTACTCCAGAGTCCTATGGCTACACCTTC
TRBJ2-7 | . | . | TRBV6-1 | CASSDILGGRDSYEQYF | TGTGCCAGCAGTGATATCCTGGGGGGAAGGGACTCCTACGAGCAGTACTTC
TRBJ2-3 | . | . | TRBV10-3 | CAISRDFTDTQYF | TGTGCCATCAGCCGGGACTTCACAGATACGCAGTATTTT
TRBJ2-3 | . | TRBD1 | TRBV7-3 | CASSLWQGATDTQYF | TGTGCCAGCAGCTTATGGCAGGGGGCAACAGATACGCAGTATTTT
TRBJ1-5 | . | . | TRBV19 | CASSAPRKGSNQPQHF | TGTGCCAGTAGTGCCCCACGGAAGGGCTCCAATCAGCCCCAGCATTTT
TRBJ2-3 | once | . | TRBV9 | CASSVGSGAGNTQYF | TGTGCCAGCAGCGTAGGGTCAGGGGCCGGAAATACGCAGTATTTT
TRBJ1-3 | . | . | TRBV7-8 | CASSLTGTSGNTIYF | TGTGCCAGCAGCTTAACAGGGACCTCTGGAAACACCATATATTTT
TRBJ2-7 | few | . | TRBV5-6 | CASSLDAYEQYF | TGTGCCAGCAGCTTGGATGCCTACGAGCAGTACTTC
TRBJ2-3 | . | TRBD2 | TRBV7-6 | CASSLGLALSDTQYF | TGTGCCAGCAGCTTAGGACTAGCCCTGTCAGATACGCAGTATTTT
TRBJ1-2 | few | . | TRBV4-1 | CASSQEGQQFYGYTF | TGCGCCAGCAGCCAAGAGGGCCAGCAGTTCTATGGCTACACCTTC
TRBJ1-2 | once | TRBD1 | TRBV2 | CASGDRPQGPERPYGYTF | TGTGCCAGCGGGGACCGGCCACAGGGGCCCGAACGACCCTATGGCTACACCTTC
TRBJ1-3 | . | TRBD1 | TRBV11-2 | CASSPYRGYSGNTIYF | TGTGCCAGCAGCCCGTACAGGGGTTACTCTGGAAACACCATATATTTT
TRBJ2-2 | once | TRBD2 | TRBV19 | CASSGGLAGGTNTGELFF | TGTGCCAGTAGTGGGGGACTAGCGGGGGGGACAAACACCGGGGAGCTGTTTTTT
TRBJ1-2 | few | . | TRBV4-1 | CASIGGDYGYTF | TGCGCCAGCATCGGTGGTGACTATGGCTACACCTTC
TRBJ2-7 | . | TRBD2 | TRBV30 | CAWSAGLGLYEQYF | TGTGCCTGGAGTGCTGGACTAGGTCTCTACGAGCAGTACTTC
TRBJ2-7 | few | . | TRBV13 | CASSLEGWAASYEQYF | TGTGCCAGCAGCTTAGAAGGGTGGGCAGCCTCCTACGAGCAGTACTTC
TRBJ1-2 | few | . | TRBV19 | CASAIGANYGYTF | TGTGCCAGCGCAATCGGGGCGAACTATGGCTACACCTTC
TRBJ2-7 | . | . | TRBV2 | CASTVGTYEQYF | TGTGCCAGCACGGTGGGAACCTACGAGCAGTACTTC
TRBJ1-5 | . | . | TRBV28 | CASSYFPLYRVYQPQHF | TGTGCCAGCAGCTACTTCCCCCTATACAGGGTTTATCAGCCCCAGCATTTT
TRBJ2-5 | . | . | TRBV4-1 | CASSPRWGGRETQYF | TGCGCCAGCAGCCCTCGCTGGGGGGGCCGGGAGACCCAGTACTTC
TRBJ1-3 | once | . | TRBV7-2 | CASSLSGVPASGNTIYF | TGTGCCAGCAGCTTATCGGGGGTCCCAGCCTCTGGAAACACCATATATTTT
TRBJ2-7 | . | TRBD1 | TRBV5-4 | CASSWRDRAKYEQYF | TGTGCCAGCAGTTGGAGGGACAGGGCAAAATACGAGCAGTACTTC
TRBJ1-2 | . | . | TRBV19 | CASSMAGSSFGYTF | TGTGCCAGTAGTATGGCCGGGAGCAGCTTTGGCTACACCTTC
TRBJ2-3 | . | . | TRBV10-3 | CAISESDTQYF | TGTGCCATCAGTGAGTCAGATACGCAGTATTTT
TRBJ2-7 | . | . | TRBV11-2 | CASKQLGRFSYEQYF | TGTGCCAGCAAACAATTGGGGAGATTTTCCTACGAGCAGTACTTC
TRBJ2-7 | . | . | TRBV7-2 | CASSSVSDRNEQYF | TGTGCCAGCAGCTCCGTGTCGGATAGGAACGAGCAGTACTTC
TRBJ2-7 | . | TRBD2 | TRBV6-6 | CASSYWSAGLNEQYF | TGTGCCAGCAGTTATTGGTCAGCGGGGCTTAACGAGCAGTACTTC
TRBJ1-1 | once | TRBD1 | TRBV5-1 | CASSPEIGQGTKAAEAFF | TGCGCCAGCAGCCCGGAGATTGGACAGGGGACAAAGGCGGCTGAAGCTTTCTTT
TRBJ1-3 | . | TRBD1 | TRBV14 | CASSQGTGTNSGNTIYF | TGTGCCAGCAGCCAAGGGACAGGGACAAACTCTGGAAACACCATATATTTT